The 14 T cell receptor beta chains in this list originate from one sample, sequenced in a study of CD8 T cells in ankylosing spondylitis. TCRdb ran MiXCR on the 5' RACE reads and lists one entry per CDR3 protein. The data show nearly 350,000 distinct CDR3 sequences, roughly 15% seen once. What was sequenced was blood, either unsorted or a sorted T cell fraction (not recorded which). These receptors came from a male donor with ankylosing spondylitis or in good health (not recorded which).

The CDR3 nucleotides read TGTGCCAGCAGCTTAAGTCGGGTACTCCAAGAGACCCAGTACTTC. It specifies CASSLSRVLQETQYF. This rearrangement joins TRBV11-1 to TRBJ2-5; D ambiguous. The germline CDR1 and CDR2 sequences are SGHAT and FQDESV (reference sequence). Trimming removed 2 bases at V and 1 base at J, with 11 bases between. CDR3 length: 15 amino acids. Together with reference TRBV11-1 and TRBJ2-5, the CDR3 gives the full variable domain: EAEVAQSPRYKITEKSQAVAFWCDPISGHATLYWYRQILGQGPELLVQFQDESVVDDSQLPKDRFSAERLKGVDSTLKIQPAELGDSAMYLCASSLSRVLQETQYFGPGTRLLVL.

The chain recombines TRBV12-5 with TRBJ1-1; D gene ambiguous. Germline values: CDR1 LGHNT, CDR2 FRNRAP. Trimming took 1 base from V and 2 from J, leaving 5 bases between them. This CDR3 contains 13 residues. The CDR3 sequence is CASGLAPNTEAFF. The CDR3 DNA sequence: TGTGCTAGTGGTTTGGCTCCCAACACTGAAGCTTTCTTT.

The chain joins TRBV20-1 to TRBJ2-1, with D perhaps matching TRBD2 (6 bases). The CDR3 runs to 12 residues. The V end lost 2 bases, the J end lost 10 bases, and 12 bases lay between the germline ends. Germline V gene lookup returns CDR1 DFQATT and CDR2 SNEGSKA (reference sequence). As DNA, the CDR3 is TGCAGTGCTAGACGGGGGACCTCGGAGCAGTTCTTC. Amino acid sequence: CSARRGTSEQFF.

This chain uses TRBV29-1 with TRBJ2-5, with D unclear. Trimming shortened V by 6 bases and J by 2 bases, and 16 bases separated the two germline ends. The length of the CDR3 is 14 residues. Germline V lookup: CDR1 SQVTM, CDR2 ANQGSEA. For the CDR3, the DNA is TGCAGCGTCCCGCATCGGTCAGTTCAAGAGACCCAGTACTTC. Translation: CSVPHRSVQETQYF.

There are many counts of this clonotype. V usage is TRBV7-9 and J usage is TRBJ2-7; maybe TRBD2 (6 bases). Deletions cut 0 bases from V and 3 bases from J, with 6 bases between. CDR1 SEHNR and CDR2 FQNEAQ come from the germline V gene (reference sequence). The CDR3 has 13 residues. CDR3 sequence reads: CASSLAGGYEQYF. The DNA for the CDR3 is TGTGCCAGCAGCTTAGCGGGAGGCTACGAGCAGTACTTC.

The rearrangement links TRBV18 to TRBJ2-1, with D unresolved. The CDR3 spans 12 residues. Trimming stripped 5 bases from V and 3 bases from J, with 5 bases between. The germline V gene has CDR1 KGHSH and CDR2 LQKENI. This CDR3 is CASSTDYNEQFF. The CDR3 region has the DNA TGTGCCAGCTCAACAGACTACAATGAGCAGTTCTTC.

The rearrangement links TRBV28 to TRBJ2-7, with 7 nucleotides matching TRBD1. J was trimmed by 0 bases and V by 9 bases; bases with no gene match: 5. The CDR3 extends over 13 amino acids. CDR1 and CDR2 from the germline V gene are MDHEN and SYDVKM. CDR3 residues: CASRQGSSYEQYF. CDR3 in DNA: TGTGCCAGTAGACAGGGAAGCTCCTACGAGCAGTACTTC.

The chain employs TRBV20-1 and TRBJ2-3; 12 nucleotides match TRBD2. The V gene's germline CDR1 is DFQATT and CDR2 SNEGSKA (reference sequence). With V trimmed by 5 bases and J by 4 bases, 10 bases remained unmatched. The CDR3 sequence is 16 residues long. CDR3 bases: TGCAGTGCTGGGACCCTTCTAGCGGGAGGGCCAGATACGCAGTATTTT. This translates into CSAGTLLAGGPDTQYF.

A few counts support this clonotype. This chain joins TRBV10-3 and TRBJ2-5; 9 nucleotides align to TRBD1. With V trimmed by 0 bases and J by 4 bases, 3 bases remained unmatched. Germline loops: CDR1 ENHRY, CDR2 SYGVKD. This CDR3 has 15 residues. The CDR3 sequence is CAISESSGQGETQYF. The CDR3 bases are TGTGCCATCAGTGAGTCGTCGGGACAGGGAGAGACCCAGTACTTC.

This clonotype appeared many times. The V gene is TRBV15, the J gene TRBJ2-2; 7 bases line up with TRBD1. With V trimmed by 5 bases and J by 3 bases, 3 bases remained unmatched. CDR1 and CDR2 (germline): LNHNV, YYDKDF (reference sequence). CDR3 size: 14 residues. The chain's CDR3 is CATSDTGDTGELFF. CDR3 coding DNA: TGTGCCACCAGCGATACAGGGGACACCGGGGAGCTGTTTTTT.

This clonotype was observed a few times. The gene calls are TRBV3-1 and TRBJ1-1, with D uncertain. Germline V gives CDR1 LGHDT, CDR2 YNNKEL (reference sequence). V was pared by 0 bases and J by 6 bases, with 8 bases between. The CDR3 consists of 13 residues. The CDR3 sequence is CASSQDRVSEAFF. CDR3 DNA: TGTGCCAGCAGCCAAGATCGAGTCTCTGAAGCTTTCTTT.

This clonotype has a handful of counts. The chain links TRBV5-4 to TRBJ2-7; no firm D call. The germline V and J ends were trimmed by 0 bases and 6 bases, with 10 bases remaining between them. Germline V gives CDR1 SGHNT, CDR2 YYREEE (reference sequence). The CDR3 runs to 13 residues. The CDR3 region is CASSLVWEGEQYF. The CDR3 nucleotides are TGTGCCAGCAGCTTGGTGTGGGAAGGCGAGCAGTACTTC.

A few counts support this clonotype. This chain joins TRBV6-1 and TRBJ1-2, with D hard to call. Trimming stripped 0 bases from V and 4 bases from J, with 6 bases between. The CDR3 spans 13 residues. Germline-derived CDR1 and CDR2 are MNHNS and SASEGT. The DNA of the CDR3 is TGTGCCAGCAGTGAAGCGCGGGTCTATGGCTACACCTTC. Translating it yields CASSEARVYGYTF.

This clonotype was detected a few times. CDR3 in amino acids: CSAPRNGDTEAFF. The CDR3 DNA is TGCAGTGCCCCAAGAAATGGGGACACTGAAGCTTTCTTT. The chain is built from TRBV20-1 and TRBJ1-1; no firm D call. CDR3 length: 13 amino acids. Germline loops: CDR1 DFQATT, CDR2 SNEGSKA (reference sequence). Trimming removed 6 bases at V and 3 bases at J, with 14 bases between.